This TCR beta chain comes out of a study of Ad26.COV2.S vaccination and SARS-CoV-2 variants. Described treatment: 15 to 20 received Ad26.COV2.S at low or high dose, single or two shots; about five received placebo; per-sample allocation not given. Sampling was done on day 63 after the first vaccine or placebo injection. The data were produced by immunoSEQ multiplex PCR, yet TCRdb's version contains in-frame clones alone and is incomplete. The data show about 350,000 clones, with roughly 90% seen just once and just under 5% held by the top ten. Trimming stripped 5 bases from V and 1 base from J, with 12 bases between. The CDR3 extends over 14 amino acids. Germline V CDR1 and CDR2: LNHNV, YYDKDF (reference sequence). Overall study results and limits: After vaccination, reports described spike-specific CD8+ and CD4+ T cell responses as showing substantial breadth. Total T cell responses may have been underestimated by the TCR breadth and depth analyses. Individuals receiving vaccine had higher spike-specific TCR breadth than placebo recipients did.

As regards this clone: Its target is unknown.

The receptor comes from a person between 18 and 60 years old who received the Ad26.COV2.S COVID-19 vaccine or a placebo. The rearrangement joins TRBV15 to TRBJ2-7, with D unresolved. This material consisted of peripheral blood, taken in a trial of Ad26.COV2.S vaccine versus placebo. As DNA, the CDR3 is TGTGCCACCAGCTGGTCGGACCGATCCTACGAGCAGTACTTC. Translation gives CATSWSDRSYEQYF. The entire variable domain, with the rest obtained from reference TRBV15 and TRBJ2-7, is as follows: DAMVIQNPRYQVTQFGKPVTLSCSQTLNHNVMYWYQQKSSQAPKLLFHYYDKDFNNEADTPDNFQSRRPNTSFCFLDIRSPGLGDTAMYLCATSWSDRSYEQYFGPGTRLTVT.